This TCR beta chain was found in a study of blood T cell repertoires in COVID-19. The length of the CDR3 is 15 residues. Germline trimming cut 4 bases from V and 6 bases from J; bases unmatched to any gene: 9. The germline V gene has CDR1 SGHTA and CDR2 FQGNSA. This clone was observed a single time. The assay was immunoSEQ multiplex PCR, and TCRdb's table has in-frame clones only and misses some. The top ten clones hold 3.5% to 5.5% of a sample with 250,000 to 350,000 clones, 70% to 90% of them seen once. The TCR originated in a woman aged 30 to 39 who had recovered from COVID-19. The chain joins TRBV7-2 to TRBJ1-2; 9 bases map to TRBD1. Sequencing input: PBMCs or T cells enriched from blood (not recorded which). This CDR3 is CASSSYRGRSNGYTF. The CDR3 nucleotides read TGTGCCAGCAGCTCCTACAGGGGGCGGTCCAATGGCTACACCTTC.